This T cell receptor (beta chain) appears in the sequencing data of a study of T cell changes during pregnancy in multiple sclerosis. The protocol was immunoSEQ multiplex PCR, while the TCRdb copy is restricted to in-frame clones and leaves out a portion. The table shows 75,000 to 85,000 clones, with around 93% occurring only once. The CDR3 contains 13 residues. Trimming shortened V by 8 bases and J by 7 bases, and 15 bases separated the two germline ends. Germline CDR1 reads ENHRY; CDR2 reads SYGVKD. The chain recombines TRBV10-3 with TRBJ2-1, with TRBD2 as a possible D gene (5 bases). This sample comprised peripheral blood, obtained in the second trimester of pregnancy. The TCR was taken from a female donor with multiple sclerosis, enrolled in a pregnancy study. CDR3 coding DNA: TGTGCCATCGGCTCGCTGGACTCGAATGAGCAGTTCTTC. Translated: CAIGSLDSNEQFF.